The rows below give T cell receptor beta chains drawn from one sample of a study of cytomegalovirus exposure and HLA in healthy donors. Sequencing used immunoSEQ multiplex PCR; TCRdb keeps in-frame clones, though not all of them. This table holds 150,000 to 200,000 clones, over 85% found once. Sample: PBMCs. The receptors were sampled from a young woman in good health and CMV-seropositive. Both conserved end residues are part of each CDR3. D genes are given only for firm matches. A clone size is listed for some rows: how often the clone was seen (once, few, many), or a class if it is expanded.

v_gene	abundance	d_gene	j_gene	CDR3nt	CDR3aa
TRBV7-6	-	-	TRBJ1-5	TGTGCCAGCAGCTTAGCCCAGGAGGGGGGGGCTAGGCAGCCCCAGCATTTT	CASSLAQEGGARQPQHF
TRBV28	-	TRBD1	TRBJ2-7	TGTGCCAGCAGTACTCAGACAGGGGGCAGCTCCTACGAGCAGTACTTC	CASSTQTGGSSYEQYF
TRBV19	-	-	TRBJ2-1	TGTGCCAGTAGTATAGGTACTGGGGCCGCTGAGCAGTTCTTC	CASSIGTGAAEQFF
TRBV11-3	-	-	TRBJ1-1	TGTGCCAGCAGTGGGGACACGAACACTGAAGCTTTCTTT	CASSGDTNTEAFF
TRBV5-6	-	-	TRBJ2-7	TGTGCCAGCAGCTTGGGGGCGGGCCTTCCCTACGAGCAGTACTTC	CASSLGAGLPYEQYF
TRBV6-5	-	-	TRBJ1-1	TGTGCCAGCAGTTCCTGGGGGGGCGCAGGGAGCACTGAAGCTTTCTTT	CASSSWGGAGSTEAFF
TRBV27	-	-	TRBJ2-1	TGTGCCAGCAGTCTGGCGGCCTCCTACAATGAGCAGTTCTTC	CASSLAASYNEQFF
TRBV5-1	-	-	TRBJ2-1	TGCGCCAGCTCGACCGGGACATCGAGCTATGAGCAGTTCTTC	CASSTGTSSYEQFF
TRBV5-6	once	TRBD2	TRBJ2-1	TGTGCCAGCAGCCCCGAGGGGACTAAATACAATGAGCAGTTCTTC	CASSPEGTKYNEQFF
TRBV9	-	TRBD2	TRBJ2-7	TGTGCCAGCAGCCAATCAGGAGCGGGAGGGATTTACGAGCAGTACTTC	CASSQSGAGGIYEQYF
TRBV11-3	-	-	TRBJ2-1	TGTGCCAGCAGCCCCTTCCGCCGGGACAATGAGCAGTTCTTC	CASSPFRRDNEQFF
TRBV27	-	-	TRBJ2-7	TGTGCCAGCAGTTCGATACTAAACTACGAGCAGTACTTC	CASSSILNYEQYF
TRBV4-3	-	TRBD1	TRBJ1-2	TGCGCCAGCAGCCAAGACATCGGGACAGGGTATGGCTACACCTTC	CASSQDIGTGYGYTF
TRBV28	once	-	TRBJ2-1	TGTGCCAGCAGCCGATCTCCGGTCAATGAGCAGTTCTTC	CASSRSPVNEQFF
TRBV18	-	-	TRBJ2-7	TGTGCCAGCACCGAACAGGGTGTCGAGCAGTACTTC	CASTEQGVEQYF
TRBV19	-	-	TRBJ1-1	TGTGCCAGTAGTATGTCTAATCTGGGTGGAGGTAGGACTGAAGCTTTCTTT	CASSMSNLGGGRTEAFF
TRBV5-1	-	-	TRBJ1-1	TGCGCCAGCAGCTTGTGGTCAGGAAACACTGAAGCTTTCTTT	CASSLWSGNTEAFF
TRBV29-1	-	-	TRBJ2-1	TGCAGCGTTGAAGAAATAGCCCCCAATGAGCAGTTCTTC	CSVEEIAPNEQFF
TRBV5-1	-	-	TRBJ2-3	TGCGCCAGCAGCTTGCAGGGTCGCACAGATACGCAGTATTTT	CASSLQGRTDTQYF
TRBV18	-	TRBD2	TRBJ2-2	TGTGCCAGCTCACCAAGGACTAGCGGGAGTCGACCCGGGGAGCTGTTTTTT	CASSPRTSGSRPGELFF
TRBV7-6	-	TRBD1	TRBJ2-1	TGTGCCAGCAGCTTAGCCGACAGGGGCAATGAGCAGTTCTTC	CASSLADRGNEQFF
TRBV30	-	-	TRBJ1-1	TGTGCCTGGAGTCGGCAGGGAGGGACTGAAGCTTTCTTT	CAWSRQGGTEAFF
TRBV9	-	-	TRBJ2-1	TGTGCCAGCAGCGTAGCATCCGGGAGAGATGAGCAGTTCTTC	CASSVASGRDEQFF
TRBV2	once	TRBD2	TRBJ2-5	TGTGCCAGCATTGAAAGCGGGAGGGGTGAAGAGACCCAGTACTTC	CASIESGRGEETQYF
TRBV9	-	-	TRBJ2-3	TGTGCCAGCAGCGTTTTATCTAGCACAGATACGCAGTATTTT	CASSVLSSTDTQYF
TRBV5-1	-	-	TRBJ2-2	TGCGCCAGCAGCTTGGCCGGGACGGGAGAATCCGGGGAGCTGTTTTTT	CASSLAGTGESGELFF
TRBV9	once	TRBD2	TRBJ2-5	TGTGCCAGCAGCGCCAGCGGGAGGGAAGAGACCCAGTACTTC	CASSASGREETQYF
TRBV6-5	-	TRBD1	TRBJ2-7	TGTGCCAGCAGAAGGGGGCAGGGGACCTACGAGCAGTACTTC	CASRRGQGTYEQYF
TRBV7-2	-	-	TRBJ1-3	TGTGCCAGCAGCCCAAGCCCCCAACGGGATCCAGGAAACACCATATATTTT	CASSPSPQRDPGNTIYF
TRBV7-9	-	-	TRBJ2-5	TGTGCCAGCAGCCACAGGTTTCGGGAGACCCAGTACTTC	CASSHRFRETQYF
TRBV7-2	-	-	TRBJ2-2	TGTGCCAGCAGCCCCGGCAGGGCCAGCACCGGGGAGCTGTTTTTT	CASSPGRASTGELFF
TRBV29-1	-	TRBD1	TRBJ1-1	TGCAGCGTTGCAACGGACAGGATGAACACTGAAGCTTTCTTT	CSVATDRMNTEAFF
TRBV5-1	once	-	TRBJ1-2	TGTGCCAGCAGCTTGGAAGGCAGGGGCAGTCTTGGCTACACCTTC	CASSLEGRGSLGYTF
TRBV4-3	-	-	TRBJ2-7	TGCGCCAGCAGCCAAGAGTACAGGTACTACGAGCAGTACTTC	CASSQEYRYYEQYF
TRBV28	-	TRBD1	TRBJ2-7	TGTGCCAACCGGGACAGGGTCACCTACGAGCAGTACTTC	CANRDRVTYEQYF
TRBV19	-	TRBD1	TRBJ2-1	TGTGCCAGTAGTGTTCTACAGGGGGCAGGGTACGACAATGAGCAGTTCTTC	CASSVLQGAGYDNEQFF
TRBV28	-	TRBD1	TRBJ1-5	TGTGCCAGCAGGGGGACAGTCAATCAGCCCCAGCATTTT	CASRGTVNQPQHF
TRBV19	-	-	TRBJ2-2	TGTGCCAGTAGTATAGTTGCGGGTAACACCGGGGAGCTGTTTTTT	CASSIVAGNTGELFF
TRBV28	-	TRBD2	TRBJ2-7	TGTGCCAGCAGTGGCGTGTGGGGGGGACTAGCGGGAGGCGTCCCCTACGAGCAGTACTTC	CASSGVWGGLAGGVPYEQYF
TRBV6-6	once	-	TRBJ2-7	TGTGCCAGCAGTTACATCGACGAGCAGTACTTC	CASSYIDEQYF
TRBV27	-	TRBD2	TRBJ2-1	TGTGCCAGCAAACCGGGACTAGCGATCAATGAGCAGTTCTTC	CASKPGLAINEQFF
TRBV6-1	-	-	TRBJ2-1	TGTGCCAGCAGTAGCGGCTTGGTGGCCAATGAGCAGTTCTTC	CASSSGLVANEQFF
TRBV9	few	-	TRBJ2-1	TGTGCCAGCAGCGCCACAGGGAATGAGCAGTTCTTC	CASSATGNEQFF
TRBV5-1	-	-	TRBJ2-1	TGCGCCAGCACCTCAGATGCCGGGACACCAAATGAGCAGTTCTTC	CASTSDAGTPNEQFF